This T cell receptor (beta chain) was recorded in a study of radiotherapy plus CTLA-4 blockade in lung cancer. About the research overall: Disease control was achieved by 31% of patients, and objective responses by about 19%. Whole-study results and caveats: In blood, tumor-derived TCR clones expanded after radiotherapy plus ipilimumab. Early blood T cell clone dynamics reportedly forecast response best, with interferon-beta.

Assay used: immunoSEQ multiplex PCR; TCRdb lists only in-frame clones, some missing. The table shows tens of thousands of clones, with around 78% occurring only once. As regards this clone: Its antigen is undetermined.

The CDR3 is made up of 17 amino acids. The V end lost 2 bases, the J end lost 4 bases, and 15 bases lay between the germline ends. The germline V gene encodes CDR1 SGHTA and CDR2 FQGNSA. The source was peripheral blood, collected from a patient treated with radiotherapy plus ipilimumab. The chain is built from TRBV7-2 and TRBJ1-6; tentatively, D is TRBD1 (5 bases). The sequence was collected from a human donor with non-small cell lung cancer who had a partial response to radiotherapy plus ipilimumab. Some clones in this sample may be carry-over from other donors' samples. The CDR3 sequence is CASSLLGRGIYNSPLHF. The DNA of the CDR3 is TGTGCCAGCAGCTTATTGGGTCGGGGGATTTATAATTCACCCCTCCACTTT.